The next 14 T cell receptor beta chains were all read from a single sample in a study of T cells after yellow fever vaccination. Using its own MiXCR run on the 5' RACE reads, TCRdb lists one record per CDR3 protein. The sample includes some 320,000 distinct CDR3 sequences, about 4% seen only once; the top ten take approximately 25%. The sequences come from PBMCs, collected 5 days after the yellow fever booster vaccination. These TCRs come from a man between 18 and 35 years old who received the YFV17D yellow fever vaccine.

The rearrangement joins TRBV19 to TRBJ1-1; maybe TRBD1 (5 bases). This CDR3 region has 13 residues. Germline V gene lookup returns CDR1 LNHDA and CDR2 SQIVND (reference sequence). With 6 bases removed from V and 4 bases from J, the gap between germline ends came to 12 bases. As DNA, the CDR3 is TGTGCCAGTAGGCTGGGGACGGGCACTGAAGCTTTCTTT. Translating it yields CASRLGTGTEAFF.

The chain couples TRBV4-2 to TRBJ2-6; the match to TRBD1 covers 11 bases. CDR1 LGHNA and CDR2 YNFKEQ come from the germline V gene. The CDR3 is made up of 18 amino acids. V lost 5 bases, J lost 0 bases, and 6 bases stayed unmatched. The DNA of the CDR3 is TGTGCCAGCAGCTCGTCCGGGACAGGGGGCTCTGGGGCCAACGTCCTGACTTTC. Its protein is CASSSSGTGGSGANVLTF.

This clonotype has more than one count but fewer than ten. This rearrangement joins TRBV7-2 to TRBJ2-5, with 12 bases aligning to TRBD2. The CDR3 runs to 15 residues. CDR1 is SGHTA, CDR2 FQGNSA, per germline. The junction had 9 bases not matched to a gene; V was cut back by 8 bases and J by 5 bases. The CDR3 reads CASSPWGTSGETQYF. Here the CDR3 DNA reads TGTGCCAGCTCGCCCTGGGGGACTAGCGGGGAGACCCAGTACTTC.

This clonotype was picked up a small number of times. The chain recombines TRBV12-3 or TRBV12-4 with TRBJ2-7, with no clear D. There are 13 residues in the CDR3. V lost 3 bases, J lost 6 bases, and 12 bases lay in between. Here the CDR3 reads CASSFWSRFEQYF. The CDR3 DNA sequence: TGTGCCAGCAGTTTTTGGTCACGCTTCGAGCAGTACTTC.

The rearrangement links TRBV20-1 to TRBJ2-5, with TRBD2 matching 11 bases. This CDR3 contains 17 residues. Trimming took 6 bases from V and 3 from J; bases not matched to a gene: 15. Germline CDR1 DFQATT, CDR2 SNEGSKA (reference sequence). For the CDR3, the DNA is TGCAGTGCGCCGTTAGCGGGGGGGCTCCTAGGGAAAGAGACCCAGTACTTC. This gives the protein CSAPLAGGLLGKETQYF.

The chain recombines TRBV6-2 or TRBV6-3 with TRBJ2-1, with D perhaps matching TRBD2 (6 bases). The CDR3 is 13 residues long. CDR1 and CDR2 from the germline V gene are MNHEY and SVGEGT. V lost 6 bases and J 7 bases, leaving 13 bases between the germline ends. The DNA of the CDR3 is TGTGCCAGCAGGCCCGGGACTTGGAATGAGCAGTTCTTC. It translates to CASRPGTWNEQFF.

Ten or more counts support this clonotype. This chain joins TRBV9 and TRBJ1-1; D is perhaps TRBD1 (5 bases). Per the germline V gene, CDR1 is SGDLS and CDR2 is YYNGEE. The CDR3 totals 15 residues. V was trimmed by 4 bases and J by 0 bases, leaving 13 bases between them. For the CDR3, the DNA is TGTGCCAGCAGCCTTGGCGGGACGGTGAACACTGAAGCTTTCTTT. Protein product: CASSLGGTVNTEAFF. The entire variable domain, with the rest obtained from reference TRBV9 and TRBJ1-1, is as follows: DSGVTQTPKHLITATGQRVTLRCSPRSGDLSVYWYQQSLDQGLQFLIQYYNGEERAKGNILERFSAQQFPDLHSELNLSSLELGDSALYFCASSLGGTVNTEAFFGQGTRLTVV.

This clonotype was found a few times. The V gene is TRBV5-6, the J gene TRBJ2-5, with 12 bases aligning to TRBD2. With 3 bases clipped from V and 5 bases from J, the junction kept 14 bases outside the gene matches. This CDR3 spans 18 amino acids. Germline CDR1 is SGHDT and CDR2 is YYEEEE. The DNA for the CDR3 is TGTGCCAGCAGCTCCGGACTAGCGGGGAACTCCGGGTGGGAGACCCAGTACTTC. Protein product: CASSSGLAGNSGWETQYF.

Ten or more counts support this clonotype. The V call is TRBV7-2, the J call TRBJ2-5; 7 positions agree with TRBD1. Germline CDR1 reads SGHTA; CDR2 reads FQGNSA. The junction had 2 bases not matched to a gene; V was cut back by 6 bases and J by 1 base. The CDR3 extends over 13 amino acids. This CDR3 reads CASRTGAQETQYF. The CDR3 DNA reads as TGTGCCAGCAGAACAGGGGCCCAAGAGACCCAGTACTTC.

This clonotype was recorded a few times. This chain links TRBV6-2 or TRBV6-3 with TRBJ2-7; the match to TRBD2 covers 13 bases. The CDR3 runs 17 residues. V was clipped by 5 bases and J by 3 bases; unmatched bases: 10. Germline V gene sequence: CDR1 MNHEY, CDR2 SVGEGT. The CDR3 nucleotides are TGTGCCAGCAGTAGGCCGGGACTAGCGGGGAAGGGCTACGAGCAGTACGTC. It specifies CASSRPGLAGKGYEQYV.

The chain carries TRBV5-1 and TRBJ2-3; 9 bases are a match to TRBD1. Germline V lookup: CDR1 SGHRS, CDR2 YFSETQ. The CDR3 length is 15 residues. Trimming cost V 4 bases and J 3 bases; bases outside gene matches: 6. In nucleotides, the CDR3 is TGCGCCAGCAGCACGACAGGGGGTCGGACAGATACGCAGTATTTT. It codes for CASSTTGGRTDTQYF.

The chain has TRBV20-1 and TRBJ2-1; TRBD1 aligns across 7 bases. Trimming at V came to 2 bases and at J to 5 bases, leaving 15 bases not matched to a gene. CDR3 length equals 17 residues. Germline CDR1 and CDR2: DFQATT and SNEGSKA (reference sequence). This CDR3 reads CSARQPRQGVIHNEQFF. CDR3 bases: TGCAGTGCTAGACAACCTAGACAGGGAGTAATCCACAATGAGCAGTTCTTC.

This clonotype has a count of ten or more. V gene TRBV5-6 combines with J gene TRBJ1-2; D perhaps matches TRBD1 (5 bases). The CDR3 length is 14 residues. CDR1 SGHDT and CDR2 YYEEEE come from the germline V gene. V dropped 2 bases and J dropped 4 bases, with 12 bases sitting between them. The CDR3 sequence: CASSLGANSYGYTF. In DNA form, the CDR3 reads TGTGCCAGCAGCTTAGGGGCAAACAGCTATGGCTACACCTTC.

This clonotype appeared a few times. The V and J genes are TRBV7-2 and TRBJ1-6; TRBD1 is a possible D gene (6 bases). The CDR3 extends over 15 amino acids. Deletions cut 1 base from V and 4 bases from J, with 8 bases between. Germline CDR1 reads SGHTA; CDR2 reads FQGNSA. CDR3 bases: TGTGCCAGCAGCTTAGGAGGGACATATAATTCACCCCTCCACTTT. Its protein is CASSLGGTYNSPLHF. Full variable domain (rest looked up from reference TRBV7-2 and TRBJ1-6): GAGVSQSPSNKVTEKGKDVELRCDPISGHTALYWYRQSLGQGLEFLIYFQGNSAPDKSGLPSDRFSAERTGGSVSTLTIQRTQQEDSAVYLCASSLGGTYNSPLHFGNGTRLTVT.